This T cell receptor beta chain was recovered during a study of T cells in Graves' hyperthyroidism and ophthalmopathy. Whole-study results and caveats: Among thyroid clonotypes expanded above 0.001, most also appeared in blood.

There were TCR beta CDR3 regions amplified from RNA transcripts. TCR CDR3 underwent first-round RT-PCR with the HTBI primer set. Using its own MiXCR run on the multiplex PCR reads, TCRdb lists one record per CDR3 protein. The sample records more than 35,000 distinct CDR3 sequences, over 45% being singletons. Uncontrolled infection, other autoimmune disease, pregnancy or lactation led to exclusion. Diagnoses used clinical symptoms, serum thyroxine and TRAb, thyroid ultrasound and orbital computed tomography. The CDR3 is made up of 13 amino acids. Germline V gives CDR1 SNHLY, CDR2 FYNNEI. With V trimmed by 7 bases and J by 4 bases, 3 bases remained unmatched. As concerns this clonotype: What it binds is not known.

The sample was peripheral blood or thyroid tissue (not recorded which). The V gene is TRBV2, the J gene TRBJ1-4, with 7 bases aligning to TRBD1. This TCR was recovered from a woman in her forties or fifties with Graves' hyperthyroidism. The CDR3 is CASTRDSNEKLFF. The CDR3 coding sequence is TGTGCCAGCACCCGGGACAGTAATGAAAAACTGTTTTTT. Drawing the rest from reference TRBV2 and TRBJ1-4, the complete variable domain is EPEVTQTPSHQVTQMGQEVILRCVPISNHLYFYWYRQILGQKVEFLVSFYNNEISEKSEIFDDQFSVERPDGSNFTLKIRSTKLEDSAMYFCASTRDSNEKLFFGSGTQLSVL.